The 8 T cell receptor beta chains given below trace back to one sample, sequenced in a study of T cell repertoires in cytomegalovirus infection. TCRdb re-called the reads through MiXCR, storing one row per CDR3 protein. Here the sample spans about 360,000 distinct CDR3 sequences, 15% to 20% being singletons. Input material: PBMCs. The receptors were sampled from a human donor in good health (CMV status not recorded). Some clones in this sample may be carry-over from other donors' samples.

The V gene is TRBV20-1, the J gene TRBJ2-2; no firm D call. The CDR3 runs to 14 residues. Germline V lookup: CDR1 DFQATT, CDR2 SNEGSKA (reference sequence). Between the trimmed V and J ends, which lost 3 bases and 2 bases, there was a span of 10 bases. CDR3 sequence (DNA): TGCAGTGCTAGCGGCGGAACTAACACCGGGGAGCTGTTTTTT. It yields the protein CSASGGTNTGELFF.

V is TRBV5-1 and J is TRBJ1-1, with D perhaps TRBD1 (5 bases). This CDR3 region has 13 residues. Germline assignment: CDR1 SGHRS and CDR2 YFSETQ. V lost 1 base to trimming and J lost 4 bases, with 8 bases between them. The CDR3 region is CASSLWGSTEAFF. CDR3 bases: TGCGCCAGCAGCTTGTGGGGGTCCACTGAAGCTTTCTTT.

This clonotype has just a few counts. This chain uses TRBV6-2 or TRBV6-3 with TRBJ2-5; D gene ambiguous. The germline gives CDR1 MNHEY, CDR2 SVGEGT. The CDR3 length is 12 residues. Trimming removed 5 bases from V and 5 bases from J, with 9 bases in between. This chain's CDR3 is CASSPLPETQYF. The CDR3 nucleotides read TGTGCCAGCAGTCCCCTCCCGGAGACCCAGTACTTC.

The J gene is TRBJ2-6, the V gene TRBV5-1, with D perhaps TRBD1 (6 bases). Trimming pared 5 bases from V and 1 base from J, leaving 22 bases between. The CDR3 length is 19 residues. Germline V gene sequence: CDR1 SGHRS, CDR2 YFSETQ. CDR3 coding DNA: TGCGCCAGCAGTCCTCTTCCGGGACACGGATCATCTGGGGCCAACGTCCTGACTTTC. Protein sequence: CASSPLPGHGSSGANVLTF.

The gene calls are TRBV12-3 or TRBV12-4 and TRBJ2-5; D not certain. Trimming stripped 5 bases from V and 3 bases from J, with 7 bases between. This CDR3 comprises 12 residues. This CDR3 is CASSQAEETQYF. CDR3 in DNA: TGTGCCAGCAGTCAGGCTGAAGAGACCCAGTACTTC.

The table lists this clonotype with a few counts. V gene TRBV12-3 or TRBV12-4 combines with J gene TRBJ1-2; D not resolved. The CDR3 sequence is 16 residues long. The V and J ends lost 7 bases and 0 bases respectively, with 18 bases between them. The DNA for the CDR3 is TGTGCCAGCACCTTCGGAAGTGGGTCCACTAACTATGGCTACACCTTC. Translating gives CASTFGSGSTNYGYTF.

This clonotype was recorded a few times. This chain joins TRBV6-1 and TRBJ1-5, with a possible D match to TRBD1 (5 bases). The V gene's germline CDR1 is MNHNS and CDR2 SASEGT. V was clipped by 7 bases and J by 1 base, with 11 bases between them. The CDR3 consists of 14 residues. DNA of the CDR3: TGTGCCAGCACCACGACAGACAGCAATCAGCCCCAGCATTTT. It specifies CASTTTDSNQPQHF.

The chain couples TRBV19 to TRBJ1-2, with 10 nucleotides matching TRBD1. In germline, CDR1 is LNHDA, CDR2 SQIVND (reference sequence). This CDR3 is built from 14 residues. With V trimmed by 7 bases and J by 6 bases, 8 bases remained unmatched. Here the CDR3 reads CASISPGTGDGYTF. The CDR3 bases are TGTGCCAGTATCTCCCCCGGGACAGGGGATGGCTACACCTTC.